Sequencing of this T cell receptor beta chain was carried out in a study of blood T cell repertoires in COVID-19. Looking at the study overall: COVID-19 samples from acute and convalescent phases originated in the United States, Italy and Spain. Sources were T cells, B-cell-depleted T cells, or PBMCs; the material itself was cDNA or gDNA.

Methods used by the authors: Amplification with reference gene primers provided the estimates of nucleated cell counts. Sequencing was performed with immunoSEQ multiplex PCR; in TCRdb, only in-frame clones are kept and a portion is missing. V and J calls and clone size are as listed in that table; D and trimming were resolved from the DNA. The sample has approximately 110,000 clones, about 91% seen once. This CDR3 comprises 14 residues. Between the trimmed V and J ends, which lost 10 bases and 4 bases, there was a span of 17 bases. Germline V lookup: CDR1 MDHEN, CDR2 SYDVKM. This clone appeared a single time.

Sequencing was carried out using peripheral blood. The sequence was collected from a woman aged 45-60 years with active or convalescent COVID-19. This chain uses TRBV28 with TRBJ2-1; possibly TRBD2 for D (5 bases). CDR3 residues: CATDVGEKYNEQFF. CDR3 DNA: TGTGCCACGGACGTTGGGGAGAAGTACAATGAGCAGTTCTTC.